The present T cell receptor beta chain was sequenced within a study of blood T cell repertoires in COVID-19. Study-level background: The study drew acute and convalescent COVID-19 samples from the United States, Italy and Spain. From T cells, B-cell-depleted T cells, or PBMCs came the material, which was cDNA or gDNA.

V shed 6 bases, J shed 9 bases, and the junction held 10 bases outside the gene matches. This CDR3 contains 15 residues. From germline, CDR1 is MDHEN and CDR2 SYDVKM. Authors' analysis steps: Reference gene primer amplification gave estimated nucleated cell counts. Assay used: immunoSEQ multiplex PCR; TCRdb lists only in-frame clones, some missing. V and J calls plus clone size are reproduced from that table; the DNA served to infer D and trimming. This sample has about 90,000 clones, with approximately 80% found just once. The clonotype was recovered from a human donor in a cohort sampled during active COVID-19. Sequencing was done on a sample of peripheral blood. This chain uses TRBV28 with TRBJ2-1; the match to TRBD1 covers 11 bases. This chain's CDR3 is CASSPGGQGDAEQFF. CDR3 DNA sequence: TGTGCCAGCAGCCCTGGGGGACAGGGGGATGCTGAGCAGTTCTTC.